Listed below are T cell receptor beta chains from one sample, sequenced in a study of T cell changes during pregnancy in multiple sclerosis. The repertoire was sequenced with immunoSEQ multiplex PCR; TCRdb's copy has only in-frame clones and lacks some. The table shows tens of thousands of clones, with roughly 90% occurring only once. The sample consisted of peripheral blood, taken in the third trimester of pregnancy. Receptors originate from a female donor in good health, enrolled as a control in a pregnancy study. Each CDR3 is given with its conserved first and last residue. A D gene is named only where the DNA matches it firmly. Size is omitted from some rows. Given values are once, few, many or a class for expanded clones.

j_call: TRBJ1-4
v_call: TRBV9
clone_size: NA
d_call: TRBD1
cdr3_length: 15
cdr3_aa: CASSVAGGQSEKLFF
cdr3_nt: TGTGCCAGCAGCGTAGCTGGGGGACAGTCTGAAAAACTGTTTTTT

j_call: TRBJ2-2
v_call: TRBV5-4
clone_size: once
d_call: NA
cdr3_length: 13
cdr3_aa: CASSRDSAGELFF
cdr3_nt: TGTGCCAGCAGCCGCGACAGTGCCGGGGAGCTGTTTTTT

j_call: TRBJ1-2
v_call: TRBV18
clone_size: NA
d_call: NA
cdr3_length: 14
cdr3_aa: CASSPSEGAGGYTF
cdr3_nt: TGTGCCAGCTCACCCTCGGAGGGTGCGGGCGGCTACACCTTC

j_call: TRBJ2-1
v_call: TRBV7-8
clone_size: once
d_call: NA
cdr3_length: 14
cdr3_aa: CASSLADPRGEQFF
cdr3_nt: TGTGCCAGCAGCTTAGCGGACCCCCGGGGAGAGCAGTTCTTC

j_call: TRBJ2-1
v_call: TRBV5-6
clone_size: NA
d_call: NA
cdr3_length: 13
cdr3_aa: CASSHSSYNEQFF
cdr3_nt: TGTGCCAGCAGCCACAGCTCCTACAATGAGCAGTTCTTC

j_call: TRBJ2-1
v_call: TRBV5-1
clone_size: few
d_call: TRBD2
cdr3_length: 15
cdr3_aa: CASSSGTSGRDEQFF
cdr3_nt: TGCGCCAGCAGCTCCGGGACTAGCGGGAGAGATGAGCAGTTCTTC

j_call: TRBJ2-3
v_call: TRBV7-8
clone_size: NA
d_call: NA
cdr3_length: 15
cdr3_aa: CASSPSGQSTDTQYF
cdr3_nt: TGTGCCAGCAGCCCCTCAGGACAGAGCACAGATACGCAGTATTTT

j_call: TRBJ2-7
v_call: TRBV4-2
clone_size: medium-sized
d_call: NA
cdr3_length: 16
cdr3_aa: CASSQDMTEPSYEQYF
cdr3_nt: TGTGCCAGCAGCCAAGATATGACTGAACCGTCCTACGAGCAGTACTTC

j_call: TRBJ2-5
v_call: TRBV5-1
clone_size: NA
d_call: NA
cdr3_length: 15
cdr3_aa: CASSYAGQSIETQYF
cdr3_nt: TGCGCCAGCAGCTACGCCGGACAGTCTATCGAGACCCAGTACTTC

j_call: TRBJ1-1
v_call: TRBV10-3
clone_size: NA
d_call: NA
cdr3_length: 13
cdr3_aa: CAISSGDHTEAFF
cdr3_nt: TGTGCCATCAGTTCCGGAGATCACACTGAAGCTTTCTTT

j_call: TRBJ1-1
v_call: TRBV19
clone_size: NA
d_call: TRBD1
cdr3_length: 15
cdr3_aa: CASSITGELNTEAFF
cdr3_nt: TGTGCCAGTAGTATTACAGGGGAGTTGAACACTGAAGCTTTCTTT

j_call: TRBJ2-7
v_call: TRBV5-1
clone_size: NA
d_call: TRBD2
cdr3_length: 15
cdr3_aa: CASSLRTSGSYEQYF
cdr3_nt: TGCGCCAGCAGCTTGAGGACTAGCGGCTCCTACGAGCAGTACTTC

j_call: TRBJ2-1
v_call: TRBV9
clone_size: NA
d_call: TRBD2
cdr3_length: 13
cdr3_aa: CASSVNRGDEQFF
cdr3_nt: TGTGCCAGCAGCGTAAACCGGGGGGATGAGCAGTTCTTC

j_call: TRBJ2-2
v_call: TRBV29-1
clone_size: NA
d_call: TRBD1
cdr3_length: 16
cdr3_aa: CSVEGRVRGRAGELFF
cdr3_nt: TGCAGCGTTGAAGGGAGGGTCAGGGGGCGAGCCGGGGAGCTGTTTTTT

j_call: TRBJ1-2
v_call: TRBV5-1
clone_size: NA
d_call: NA
cdr3_length: 14
cdr3_aa: CASSSEVGSYGYTF
cdr3_nt: TGCGCCAGCAGCTCCGAGGTTGGCTCTTATGGCTACACCTTC

j_call: TRBJ2-5
v_call: TRBV5-8
clone_size: NA
d_call: TRBD2
cdr3_length: 15
cdr3_aa: CASVLSGGSRETQYF
cdr3_nt: TGTGCCAGCGTACTTAGCGGGGGGTCGCGAGAGACCCAGTACTTC

j_call: TRBJ1-2
v_call: TRBV13
clone_size: NA
d_call: TRBD1
cdr3_length: 16
cdr3_aa: CASSPAGTGDSYGYTF
cdr3_nt: TGTGCCAGCAGCCCCGCCGGGACAGGTGATTCGTATGGCTACACCTTC

j_call: TRBJ2-7
v_call: TRBV12-2
clone_size: NA
d_call: NA
cdr3_length: 15
cdr3_aa: CASRVEDRVTYEQYF
cdr3_nt: TGTGCAAGTCGCGTCGAGGACAGGGTCACCTACGAGCAGTACTTC

j_call: TRBJ2-2
v_call: TRBV18
clone_size: NA
d_call: NA
cdr3_length: 16
cdr3_aa: CASSTYEGRNTGELFF
cdr3_nt: TGTGCCAGCTCTACCTATGAGGGCAGGAACACCGGGGAGCTGTTTTTT

j_call: TRBJ1-1
v_call: TRBV5-6
clone_size: NA
d_call: NA
cdr3_length: 13
cdr3_aa: CASSRAGWTEAFF
cdr3_nt: TGTGCCAGCAGCCGCGCGGGGTGGACTGAAGCTTTCTTT

j_call: TRBJ1-5
v_call: TRBV9
clone_size: NA
d_call: NA
cdr3_length: 17
cdr3_aa: CASSARSWGGSNQPQHF
cdr3_nt: TGTGCCAGCAGCGCCCGAAGTTGGGGGGGCAGCAATCAGCCCCAGCATTTT

j_call: TRBJ1-1
v_call: TRBV29-1
clone_size: NA
d_call: NA
cdr3_length: 13
cdr3_aa: CSGKSFMNTEAFF
cdr3_nt: TGCAGCGGCAAGAGTTTTATGAACACTGAAGCTTTCTTT

j_call: TRBJ1-2
v_call: TRBV7-3
clone_size: NA
d_call: TRBD1
cdr3_length: 13
cdr3_aa: CASSPGTGRGYTF
cdr3_nt: TGTGCCAGCAGCCCCGGGACAGGCCGTGGCTACACCTTC

j_call: TRBJ2-3
v_call: TRBV7-2
clone_size: NA
d_call: NA
cdr3_length: 15
cdr3_aa: CASSPQGPSTDTQYF
cdr3_nt: TGTGCCAGCAGCCCCCAGGGCCCCAGCACAGATACGCAGTATTTT

j_call: TRBJ2-7
v_call: TRBV29-1
clone_size: NA
d_call: TRBD2
cdr3_length: 15
cdr3_aa: CSVDLGTSGTYEQYF
cdr3_nt: TGCAGCGTAGACCTCGGGACTAGCGGAACCTACGAGCAGTACTTC

j_call: TRBJ2-5
v_call: TRBV13
clone_size: NA
d_call: NA
cdr3_length: 14
cdr3_aa: CASSWEAVQETQYF
cdr3_nt: TGTGCCAGCAGCTGGGAGGCGGTCCAAGAGACCCAGTACTTC

j_call: TRBJ2-5
v_call: TRBV20-1
clone_size: NA
d_call: NA
cdr3_length: 10
cdr3_aa: CSARQETQYF
cdr3_nt: TGCAGTGCTAGGCAGGAGACCCAGTACTTC

j_call: TRBJ2-1
v_call: TRBV28
clone_size: NA
d_call: NA
cdr3_length: 13
cdr3_aa: CASTSVPFYRQFF
cdr3_nt: TGTGCCAGCACCTCGGTGCCGTTTTATCGGCAGTTCTTC

j_call: TRBJ2-7
v_call: TRBV5-6
clone_size: NA
d_call: NA
cdr3_length: 13
cdr3_aa: CASSPGIAYEQYF
cdr3_nt: TGTGCCAGCAGCCCAGGGATCGCCTACGAGCAGTACTTC

j_call: TRBJ1-2
v_call: TRBV25-1
clone_size: NA
d_call: NA
cdr3_length: 14
cdr3_aa: CASSLGASNYGYTF
cdr3_nt: TGTGCCAGCAGTTTGGGCGCTTCGAACTATGGCTACACCTTC

j_call: TRBJ2-5
v_call: TRBV5-1
clone_size: NA
d_call: NA
cdr3_length: 14
cdr3_aa: CASSRKLAPETQYF
cdr3_nt: TGCGCCAGCAGCCGCAAGCTAGCGCCGGAGACCCAGTACTTC

j_call: TRBJ2-7
v_call: TRBV10-2
clone_size: NA
d_call: TRBD2
cdr3_length: 17
cdr3_aa: CASSESNIGLASYEQYF
cdr3_nt: TGCGCCAGCAGTGAGTCGAACATTGGACTAGCGAGCTACGAGCAGTACTTC

j_call: TRBJ1-3
v_call: TRBV7-8
clone_size: NA
d_call: NA
cdr3_length: 15
cdr3_aa: CASSLGGRAGNTIYF
cdr3_nt: TGTGCCAGCAGCTTAGGGGGGCGCGCTGGAAACACCATATATTTT

j_call: TRBJ1-1
v_call: TRBV6-5
clone_size: NA
d_call: TRBD1
cdr3_length: 13
cdr3_aa: CASRHRGSTEAFF
cdr3_nt: TGTGCCAGCAGGCACAGGGGAAGTACTGAAGCTTTCTTT

j_call: TRBJ2-7
v_call: TRBV25-1
clone_size: NA
d_call: TRBD1
cdr3_length: 15
cdr3_aa: CASSESVTGAYEQYF
cdr3_nt: TGTGCCAGCAGTGAATCCGTGACAGGGGCCTACGAGCAGTACTTC

j_call: TRBJ1-1
v_call: TRBV9
clone_size: NA
d_call: NA
cdr3_length: 15
cdr3_aa: CASSPRGIENTEAFF
cdr3_nt: TGTGCCAGCAGCCCCCGGGGAATAGAGAACACTGAAGCTTTCTTT

j_call: TRBJ2-6
v_call: TRBV19
clone_size: NA
d_call: NA
cdr3_length: 15
cdr3_aa: CASSIRGSGANVLTF
cdr3_nt: TGTGCCAGTAGTATTAGGGGATCTGGGGCCAACGTCCTGACTTTC

j_call: TRBJ2-5
v_call: TRBV6-5
clone_size: NA
d_call: NA
cdr3_length: 12
cdr3_aa: CASSSYNSGQYF
cdr3_nt: TGTGCCAGCAGTTCATACAACAGTGGACAGTACTTC

j_call: TRBJ2-3
v_call: TRBV28
clone_size: NA
d_call: TRBD2
cdr3_length: 16
cdr3_aa: CASSLDEREFSDTQYF
cdr3_nt: TGTGCCAGCAGTTTGGATGAGCGGGAGTTTTCAGATACGCAGTATTTT

j_call: TRBJ1-1
v_call: TRBV10-3
clone_size: NA
d_call: TRBD1
cdr3_length: 17
cdr3_aa: CAISESDSRQGADKAFF
cdr3_nt: TGTGCCATCAGTGAGTCTGACTCGCGACAGGGGGCGGATAAAGCTTTCTTT

j_call: TRBJ1-4
v_call: TRBV7-7
clone_size: NA
d_call: TRBD1
cdr3_length: 15
cdr3_aa: CASSPGTGQREKLFF
cdr3_nt: TGTGCTAGCAGCCCCGGGACAGGGCAAAGGGAAAAACTGTTTTTT

j_call: TRBJ1-5
v_call: TRBV19
clone_size: NA
d_call: NA
cdr3_length: 14
cdr3_aa: CASSMGGINQPQHF
cdr3_nt: TGTGCCAGTAGTATGGGAGGGATCAATCAGCCCCAGCATTTT

j_call: TRBJ2-3
v_call: TRBV20-1
clone_size: NA
d_call: NA
cdr3_length: 11
cdr3_aa: CSAHMEGTQYF
cdr3_nt: TGCAGTGCCCATATGGAGGGGACGCAGTATTTT

j_call: TRBJ2-1
v_call: TRBV5-1
clone_size: once
d_call: NA
cdr3_length: 15
cdr3_aa: CASSSTQSSYNEQFF
cdr3_nt: TGCGCCAGCAGCTCTACACAGAGCTCCTACAATGAGCAGTTCTTC

j_call: TRBJ2-3
v_call: TRBV6-1
clone_size: NA
d_call: NA
cdr3_length: 12
cdr3_aa: CASSPVVNTQYF
cdr3_nt: TGTGCCAGCAGTCCGGTAGTGAATACGCAGTATTTT

j_call: TRBJ1-1
v_call: TRBV7-2
clone_size: NA
d_call: NA
cdr3_length: 14
cdr3_aa: CASSLEGMNTEAFF
cdr3_nt: TGTGCCAGCAGCTTAGAGGGGATGAACACTGAAGCTTTCTTT

j_call: TRBJ2-1
v_call: TRBV30
clone_size: NA
d_call: TRBD2
cdr3_length: 15
cdr3_aa: CAAPRTSGGPGEQFF
cdr3_nt: TGTGCCGCTCCCAGGACTAGCGGGGGGCCGGGGGAGCAGTTCTTC

j_call: TRBJ2-7
v_call: TRBV23-1
clone_size: NA
d_call: TRBD2
cdr3_length: 17
cdr3_aa: CASSHPRLAGSSYEQYF
cdr3_nt: TGCGCCAGCAGTCACCCCCGACTAGCGGGGAGCTCCTACGAGCAGTACTTC

j_call: TRBJ2-1
v_call: TRBV11-1
clone_size: NA
d_call: NA
cdr3_length: 13
cdr3_aa: CASRGGLYNEQFF
cdr3_nt: TGTGCCAGCAGGGGGGGACTGTACAATGAGCAGTTCTTC

j_call: TRBJ2-7
v_call: TRBV19
clone_size: NA
d_call: TRBD1
cdr3_length: 16
cdr3_aa: CASSPGTGMFSYEQYF
cdr3_nt: TGTGCCAGTAGTCCCGGGACAGGTATGTTCTCCTACGAGCAGTACTTC

j_call: TRBJ1-2
v_call: TRBV19
clone_size: NA
d_call: TRBD1
cdr3_length: 18
cdr3_aa: CASSPWGDSATPNYGYTF
cdr3_nt: TGTGCCAGTAGTCCCTGGGGGGACAGTGCCACCCCTAACTATGGCTACACCTTC

j_call: TRBJ2-1
v_call: TRBV5-1
clone_size: NA
d_call: TRBD2
cdr3_length: 17
cdr3_aa: CASSAQPPGLAGNEQFF
cdr3_nt: TGCGCCAGCAGCGCGCAACCCCCGGGACTAGCGGGAAATGAGCAGTTCTTC